The 10 T cell receptor beta chains listed next were all sequenced from one sample in a study of response to subunit inactivated influenza vaccine. TCRdb analysed the RT-PCR reads with MiXCR anew, one entry per CDR3 protein. The table records under 200,000 distinct CDR3 sequences, around 10% of them present only once. Sequencing used CD8+ T cells sorted from PBMCs, obtained approximately 25 months after vaccination. The source of these receptors is a man in his fifties or sixties who received an inactivated influenza vaccine.

The chain recombines TRBV6-2 or TRBV6-3 with TRBJ2-1; TRBD2 agrees at 14 bases. The germline V gene has CDR1 MNHEY and CDR2 SVGEGT. This CDR3 has 19 amino acids. With 5 bases clipped from V and 0 bases from J, the junction kept 9 bases outside the gene matches. CDR3 loop: CASSRTSGRSISSYNEQFF. CDR3 DNA sequence: TGTGCCAGCAGTCGGACTAGCGGGAGGTCCATAAGCTCCTACAATGAGCAGTTCTTC.

The rearrangement joins TRBV7-9 to TRBJ1-5; no clear D gene. This CDR3 is built from 13 residues. The germline V gene encodes CDR1 SEHNR and CDR2 FQNEAQ (reference sequence). With 7 bases removed from V and 4 bases from J, the gap between germline ends came to 11 bases. CDR3 coding DNA: TGTGCCAGCACCACGGGGTTGAATCAGCCCCAGCATTTT. It codes for CASTTGLNQPQHF.

Turning to this clonotype: This may stem from a read error, because a much larger clone lies one nucleotide away. The CDR3 ends on some other residue instead of the conserved phenylalanine or tryptophan, so this is likely a read error. The chain recombines TRBV6-5 with TRBJ2-7; the D is unclear. Germline CDR1 is MNHEY and CDR2 is SVGAGI. The CDR3 is 14 residues long. The germline V and J ends were trimmed by 0 bases and 5 bases, with 11 bases remaining between them. The CDR3 DNA reads as TGTGCCAGCAGTTACTCTCTGGGTTCGGACGAGCAGTACTCC. It translates to CASSYSLGSDEQYS.

This clonotype has a count of ten or more. The chain uses TRBV28 and TRBJ2-7, with TRBD2 matching 14 bases. This CDR3 is 20 amino acids long. Germline V gene data show CDR1 as MDHEN and CDR2 as SYDVKM. Unmatched junction bases numbered 21, after V lost 5 bases and J lost 6 bases. CDR3 DNA: TGTGCCAGCAGTACAAACTCCGGGACTAGCGGGAGCCCCTTAAGCGTCGAGCAGTACTTC. Protein: CASSTNSGTSGSPLSVEQYF.

CDR3 protein: CASSSGTTSYNEQFF. The CDR3 DNA reads TGTGCCAGCAGCTCCGGGACAACCTCCTACAATGAGCAGTTCTTC. The chain is built from TRBV7-6 and TRBJ2-1; maybe TRBD1 (6 bases). V was trimmed by 4 bases and J by 0 bases, leaving 10 bases between them. The CDR3 is 15 amino acids. Germline V gives CDR1 SGHVS, CDR2 FNYEAQ.

This clonotype was counted a few times. The chain carries TRBV19 and TRBJ2-1; D might be TRBD1 (5 bases). V was pared by 3 bases and J by 4 bases, with 10 bases between. Germline-derived CDR1 and CDR2 are LNHDA and SQIVND (reference sequence). The length of the CDR3 is 14 residues. The CDR3: CASSIQTAYNEQFF. CDR3 bases: TGTGCCAGTAGTATCCAGACAGCATACAATGAGCAGTTCTTC.

V is TRBV5-5 and J is TRBJ2-2; D may be TRBD1 (6 bases). Germline V gene sequence: CDR1 SGHKS, CDR2 YYEKEE (reference sequence). This CDR3 spans 13 amino acids. V lost 4 bases and J lost 4, with 8 bases in between. The CDR3 DNA follows: TGTGCCAGCAGCACAGGGTTCACCGGGGAGCTGTTTTTT. This codes for CASSTGFTGELFF.

Of note for this clonotype: The junction and the germline gene differ at one end; a read error may be behind it. This chain uses TRBV28 with TRBJ2-7; D possibly corresponds to TRBD1 (6 bases). This CDR3 comprises 17 residues. Germline V gene data show CDR1 as MDHEN and CDR2 as SYDVKM. In nucleotides, the CDR3 is TGTGCCAGCACGATCCTGGACGCAGGGGCCACCTCCTACGAGCTGTACTTC. Protein sequence: CASTILDAGATSYELYF.

V gene TRBV6-2 or TRBV6-3 combines with J gene TRBJ2-3; D ambiguous. The CDR3 length is 11 residues. Germline V gene sequence: CDR1 MNHEY, CDR2 SVGEGT. V was shortened by 6 bases and J by 7 bases, with 8 bases between the two germline ends. Written as DNA, the CDR3 is TGTGCCAGCAGGGACGGTCATACGCAGTATTTT. It specifies CASRDGHTQYF.

This clonotype was detected ten times or more. This rearrangement joins TRBV28 to TRBJ2-3; the D call may be TRBD1 or TRBD2 (6 bases each). Germline V gene data show CDR1 as MDHEN and CDR2 as SYDVKM. This CDR3 is 18 amino acids long. V was clipped by 3 bases and J by 7 bases, with 26 bases between them. The CDR3 DNA reads TGTGCCAGCAGTTTTCCCCGTAACCGGGGGCCGGCGGGATATACGCAGTATTTT. Translating gives CASSFPRNRGPAGYTQYF.